This T cell receptor beta chain came from a study of cytomegalovirus exposure and HLA in healthy donors. The CDR3 runs 14 residues. The V and J ends lost 7 bases and 3 bases respectively, with 16 bases between them. Germline lookup yields CDR1 MNHNS and CDR2 SASEGT. Concerning this clone: The antigen remains unidentified.

60 Vbeta and 13 Jbeta primers were used in PCR. Some clones are missing from TCRdb's copy, which holds only in-frame ones; the method was immunoSEQ multiplex PCR. The table has more than 90,000 clones, roughly 60% seen once. Study results and caveats: Altogether, some 160 TCR beta chains were recorded as cytomegalovirus-associated.

The sequenced material came from PBMCs. The rearrangement uses TRBV6-1 and TRBJ2-7; D not resolved. The TCR comes from a boy younger than 18 in good health and CMV-seropositive. CDR3 protein: CASKRRYEVYEQYF. The CDR3 region has the DNA TGTGCCAGCAAGAGGCGGTATGAAGTCTACGAGCAGTACTTC.